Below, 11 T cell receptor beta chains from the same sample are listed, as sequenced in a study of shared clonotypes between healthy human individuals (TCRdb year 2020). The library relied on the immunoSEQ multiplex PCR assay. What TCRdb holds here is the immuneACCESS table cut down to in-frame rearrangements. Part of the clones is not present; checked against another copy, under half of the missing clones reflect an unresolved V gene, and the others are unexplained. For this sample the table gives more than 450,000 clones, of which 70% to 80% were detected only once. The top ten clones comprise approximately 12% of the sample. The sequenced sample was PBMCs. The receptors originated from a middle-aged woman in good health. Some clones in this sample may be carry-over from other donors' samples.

CDR3 residues: CASSNRGPPTYNEQFF. The CDR3 bases are TGTGCCAGCAGCAATCGGGGGCCACCGACCTACAATGAGCAGTTCTTC. The V and J genes are TRBV7-9 and TRBJ2-1; perhaps D is TRBD1 or TRBD2 (6 bases each). V lost 5 bases, J lost 2 bases, and 16 bases lay in between. Germline CDR1 reads SEHNR; CDR2 reads FQNEAQ (reference sequence). The CDR3 totals 16 residues.

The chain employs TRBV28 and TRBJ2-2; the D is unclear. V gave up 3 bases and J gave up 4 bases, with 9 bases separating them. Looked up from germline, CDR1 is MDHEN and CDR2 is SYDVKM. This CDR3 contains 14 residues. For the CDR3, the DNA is TGTGCCAGCAGTTTTTATTCTGTCACCGGGGAGCTGTTTTTT. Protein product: CASSFYSVTGELFF. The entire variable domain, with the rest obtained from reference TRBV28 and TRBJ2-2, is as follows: DVKVTQSSRYLVKRTGEKVFLECVQDMDHENMFWYRQDPGLGLRLIYFSYDVKMKEKGDIPEGYSVSREKKERFSLILESASTNQTSMYLCASSFYSVTGELFFGEGSRLTVL.

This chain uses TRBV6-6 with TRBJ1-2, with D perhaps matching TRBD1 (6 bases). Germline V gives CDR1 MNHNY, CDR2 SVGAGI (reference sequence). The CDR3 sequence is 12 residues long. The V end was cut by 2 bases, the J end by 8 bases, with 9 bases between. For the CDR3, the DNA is TGTGCCAGCAGTTACCCAGGGGAGGGCTACACCTTC. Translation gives CASSYPGEGYTF.

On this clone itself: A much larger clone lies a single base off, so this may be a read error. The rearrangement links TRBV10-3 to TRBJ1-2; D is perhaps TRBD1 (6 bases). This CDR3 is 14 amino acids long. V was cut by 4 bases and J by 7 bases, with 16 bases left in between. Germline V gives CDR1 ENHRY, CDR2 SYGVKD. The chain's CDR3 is CAISGSNRASGYTF. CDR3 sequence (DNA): TGTGCCATCAGTGGGTCGAACAGGGCAAGTGGCTACACCTTC.

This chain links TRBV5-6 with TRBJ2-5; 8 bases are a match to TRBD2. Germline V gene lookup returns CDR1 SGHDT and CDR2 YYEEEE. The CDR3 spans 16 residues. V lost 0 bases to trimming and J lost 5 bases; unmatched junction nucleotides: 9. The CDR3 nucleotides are TGTGCCAGCAGCTTGGGATCTCTAGCGGGTTTTGAGACCCAGTACTTC. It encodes CASSLGSLAGFETQYF.

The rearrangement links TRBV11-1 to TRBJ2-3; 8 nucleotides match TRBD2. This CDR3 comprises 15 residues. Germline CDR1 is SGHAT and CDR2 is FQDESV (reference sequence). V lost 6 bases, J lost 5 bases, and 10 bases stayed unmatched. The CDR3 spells CASSLSRAGGDTQYF. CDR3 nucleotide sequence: TGTGCCAGCAGTCTGTCTAGGGCGGGAGGAGATACGCAGTATTTT.

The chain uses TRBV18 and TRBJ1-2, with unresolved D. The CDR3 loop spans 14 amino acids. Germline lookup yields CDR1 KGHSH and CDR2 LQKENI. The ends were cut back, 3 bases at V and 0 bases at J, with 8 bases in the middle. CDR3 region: CASSPATSNYGYTF. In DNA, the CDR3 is TGTGCCAGCTCACCGGCAACCTCTAACTATGGCTACACCTTC.

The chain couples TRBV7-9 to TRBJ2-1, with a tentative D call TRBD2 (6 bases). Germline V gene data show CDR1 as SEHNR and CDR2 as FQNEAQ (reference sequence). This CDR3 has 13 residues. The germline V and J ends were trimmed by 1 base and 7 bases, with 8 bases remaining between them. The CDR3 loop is CASSLGRVNEQFF. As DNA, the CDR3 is TGTGCCAGCAGCTTAGGGAGGGTTAATGAGCAGTTCTTC. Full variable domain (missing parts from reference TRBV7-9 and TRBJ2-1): DTGVSQNPRHKITKRGQNVTFRCDPISEHNRLYWYRQTLGQGPEFLTYFQNEAQLEKSRLLSDRFSAERPKGSFSTLEIQRTEQGDSAMYLCASSLGRVNEQFFGPGTRLTVL.

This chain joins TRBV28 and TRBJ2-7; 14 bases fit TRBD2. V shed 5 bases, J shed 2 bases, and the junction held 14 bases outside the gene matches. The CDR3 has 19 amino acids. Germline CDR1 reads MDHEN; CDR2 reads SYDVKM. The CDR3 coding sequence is TGTGCCAGCAGTATAGGGGGACTAGCGGGAGCTGACGCCCCCTACGAGCAGTACTTC. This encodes CASSIGGLAGADAPYEQYF. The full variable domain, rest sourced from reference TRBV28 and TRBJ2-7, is DVKVTQSSRYLVKRTGEKVFLECVQDMDHENMFWYRQDPGLGLRLIYFSYDVKMKEKGDIPEGYSVSREKKERFSLILESASTNQTSMYLCASSIGGLAGADAPYEQYFGPGTRLTVT.

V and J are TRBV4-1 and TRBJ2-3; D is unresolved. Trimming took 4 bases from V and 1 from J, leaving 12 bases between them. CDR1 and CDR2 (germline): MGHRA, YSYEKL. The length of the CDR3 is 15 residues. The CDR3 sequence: CASSPRAQGTDTQYF. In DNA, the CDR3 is TGCGCCAGCAGCCCCCGGGCCCAGGGCACAGATACGCAGTATTTT.

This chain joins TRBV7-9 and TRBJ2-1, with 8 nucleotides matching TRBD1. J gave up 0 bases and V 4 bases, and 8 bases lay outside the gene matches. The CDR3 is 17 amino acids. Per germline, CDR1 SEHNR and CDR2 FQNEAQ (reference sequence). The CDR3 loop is CASSSARQGNSYNEQFF. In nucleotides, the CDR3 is TGTGCCAGCAGCTCAGCCCGACAGGGGAACTCCTACAATGAGCAGTTCTTC.